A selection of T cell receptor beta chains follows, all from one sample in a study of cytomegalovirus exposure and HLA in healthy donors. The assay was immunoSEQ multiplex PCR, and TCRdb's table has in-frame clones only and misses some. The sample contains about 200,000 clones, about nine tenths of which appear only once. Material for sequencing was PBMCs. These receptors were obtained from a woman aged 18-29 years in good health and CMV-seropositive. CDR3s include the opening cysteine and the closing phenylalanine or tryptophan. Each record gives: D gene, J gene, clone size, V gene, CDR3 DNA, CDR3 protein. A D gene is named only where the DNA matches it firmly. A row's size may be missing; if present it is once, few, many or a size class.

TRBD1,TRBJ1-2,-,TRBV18,TGTGCCAGCTCACCTTCAGGGGGATCGTATGGCTACACCTTC,CASSPSGGSYGYTF
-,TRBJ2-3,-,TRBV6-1,TGTGCCAGCAGTGAAGCGTTCAGGGCAATTACAGATACGCAGTATTTT,CASSEAFRAITDTQYF
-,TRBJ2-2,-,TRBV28,TGTGCCAGCAGTTTCCTGACACAGCCTACCGGGGAGCTGTTTTTT,CASSFLTQPTGELFF
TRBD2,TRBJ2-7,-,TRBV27,TGTGCCAGCAGTTCAGGACTAGCGGGAGCCGTGCAGTACTTC,CASSSGLAGAVQYF
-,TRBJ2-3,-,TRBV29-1,TGCAGCTCCCGGACAGCTAGCACAGATACGCAGTATTTT,CSSRTASTDTQYF
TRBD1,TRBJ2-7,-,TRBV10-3,TGTGCCATCAGGCCCATCCGGGACAGTATCTACGAGCAGTACTTC,CAIRPIRDSIYEQYF
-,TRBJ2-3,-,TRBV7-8,TGTGCCAGCAGCTTAGAGTCAGGGGTGGTAGATACGCAGTATTTT,CASSLESGVVDTQYF
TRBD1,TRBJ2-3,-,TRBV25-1,TGTGCCAGCCATTCCGGGACAGGGGATTTGACAGATACGCAGTATTTT,CASHSGTGDLTDTQYF
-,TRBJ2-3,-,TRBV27,TGTGCCAGCAGTTTAGAGGGATCTTATACGCAGTATTTT,CASSLEGSYTQYF
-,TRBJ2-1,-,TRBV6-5,TGTGCCACCATCCAAAACAGGGGAGGTGAGCAGTTCTTC,CATIQNRGGEQFF
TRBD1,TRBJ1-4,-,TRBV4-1,TGCGCCAGCAGCCAAGAGCGAGGGACAGGGAATGAAAAACTGTTTTTT,CASSQERGTGNEKLFF
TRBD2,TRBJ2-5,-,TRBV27,TGTGCCAGCAGTTTAGGACCACGGACTAGCGTGGAGACCCAGTACTTC,CASSLGPRTSVETQYF
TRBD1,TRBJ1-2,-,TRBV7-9,TGTGCCAGCAGCTCCCGAATTATCCGGGACAGGGGTGGCTATGGCTACACCTTC,CASSSRIIRDRGGYGYTF
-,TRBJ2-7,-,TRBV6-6,TGTGCCAGCAGTTATGTTAAGGTAGGGGAATCCTACGAGCAGTACTTC,CASSYVKVGESYEQYF
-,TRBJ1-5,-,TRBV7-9,TGTGCCAGCAGCACCGCGACCGACGAGGGACAGCCCCAGCATTTT,CASSTATDEGQPQHF
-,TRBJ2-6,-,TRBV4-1,TGCGCCAGCAGCCGAATACCGGGGGTAGGGGCCAACGTCCTGACTTTC,CASSRIPGVGANVLTF
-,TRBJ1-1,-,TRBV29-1,TGCAGCGCCAATCTAGGGGGCACTGAAGCTTTCTTT,CSANLGGTEAFF
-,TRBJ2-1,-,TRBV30,TGTGCCTGGAGCAGGGGGGAATACAATGAGCAGTTCTTC,CAWSRGEYNEQFF
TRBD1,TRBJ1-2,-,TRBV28,TGTGCCAGCAGGCCGGGACAGTCCTATGGCTACACCTTC,CASRPGQSYGYTF
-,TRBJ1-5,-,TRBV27,TGTGCCAGCAGCCCCCTCAGGGTTATTCAGAATCAGCCCCAGCATTTT,CASSPLRVIQNQPQHF
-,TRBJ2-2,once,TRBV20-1,TGCAGTGCCCCCGGAGATGAGGAGCTGTTTTTT,CSAPGDEELFF
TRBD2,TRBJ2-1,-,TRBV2,TGTGCCAGCACCCTACTAGCGGGTGCATACAATGAGCAGTTCTTC,CASTLLAGAYNEQFF
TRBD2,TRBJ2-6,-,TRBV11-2,TGTGCCAGCAGCTTAGATCGACTAGCGGGGCTTAACGTCCTGACTTTC,CASSLDRLAGLNVLTF
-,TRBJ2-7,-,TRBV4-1,TGCGCCAGCAGCCAAGATCTTTGGACAGTCTTCTTCGAGCAGTACTTC,CASSQDLWTVFFEQYF
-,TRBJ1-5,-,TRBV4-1,TGCGCCAGCAGCCGAACATTAAGACAGGATGTGCATAGCAATCAGCCCCAGCATTTT,CASSRTLRQDVHSNQPQHF
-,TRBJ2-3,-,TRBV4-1,TGCGCCAGCAGCCCACGCCGGACAGCCAGCACAGATACGCAGTATTTT,CASSPRRTASTDTQYF
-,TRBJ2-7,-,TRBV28,TGTGCCAGCAGCTTGACCAGGTATCGGCTCGAGCAGTACTTC,CASSLTRYRLEQYF
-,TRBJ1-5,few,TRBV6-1,TGTGCCAGCCACACGGGGGTTGAAAGCAATCAGCCCCAGCATTTT,CASHTGVESNQPQHF
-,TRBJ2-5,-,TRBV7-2,TGTGCCAGCAGCTTATCCATTGAGACCCAGTACTTC,CASSLSIETQYF
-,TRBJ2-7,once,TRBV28,TGTGCCAGCAGTTTAAAAGCAGGTATATCCTACGAGCAGTACTTC,CASSLKAGISYEQYF
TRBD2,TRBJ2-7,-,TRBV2,TGTGCCAGCAGTGGACTAGCGGGAGGAACGGGATACGAGCAGTACTTC,CASSGLAGGTGYEQYF
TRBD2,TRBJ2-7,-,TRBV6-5,TGTGCCAGCACCCCTAGCGGGAGGGCCTACGAGCAGTACTTC,CASTPSGRAYEQYF
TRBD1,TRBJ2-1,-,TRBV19,TGTGCCAGCAAACCCCCTACAGGGGCCTACAATGAGCAGTTCTTC,CASKPPTGAYNEQFF
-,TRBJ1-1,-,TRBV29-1,TGCAGCGTTACTACGGGGGATGTCACTGAAGCTTTCTTT,CSVTTGDVTEAFF
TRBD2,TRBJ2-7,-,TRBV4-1,TGCGCCAGCAGCCAAGATCTGGAGGGAGGGCCGTCGGGAGAGCAGTACTTC,CASSQDLEGGPSGEQYF
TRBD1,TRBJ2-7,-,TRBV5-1,TGCGCCAGCAGCTTGGGCACAGGGGGCTACGAGCAGTACTTC,CASSLGTGGYEQYF
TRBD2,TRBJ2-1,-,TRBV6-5,TGTGCCAGCAGTTCTAGCGGGGGTTCCTACAATGAGCAGTTCTTC,CASSSSGGSYNEQFF
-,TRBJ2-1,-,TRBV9,TGTGCCAGCAGCAAATCCGGGAGTCGCGGGTTTCCCTCCTACAATGAGCAGTTCTTC,CASSKSGSRGFPSYNEQFF
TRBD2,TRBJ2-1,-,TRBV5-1,TGCGCCAGCAGCTTTAAAGCGGGAGGCCTCCACAATGAGCAGTTCTTC,CASSFKAGGLHNEQFF
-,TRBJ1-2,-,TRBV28,TGTGCCACCCAAAAAGAGACAGGTCCTTTCTATGGCTACACCTTC,CATQKETGPFYGYTF
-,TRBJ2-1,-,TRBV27,TGTGCCAGCAGTTTAAGGGTGGGGTGGGAGAGGAATGAGCAGTTCTTC,CASSLRVGWERNEQFF
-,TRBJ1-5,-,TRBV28,TGTGCCAGCAGTTTCCCCTCGCAGGGTCGGCGCAATCAGCCCCAGCATTTT,CASSFPSQGRRNQPQHF
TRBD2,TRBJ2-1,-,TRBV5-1,TGCGCCAGCAGCGGGGGTATAGCGGGAGGTGAGCAGTTCTTC,CASSGGIAGGEQFF
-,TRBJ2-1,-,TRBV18,TGTGCCAGCTCACCATCTGCTAATCCCGCAGGAGAGCAGTTCTTC,CASSPSANPAGEQFF
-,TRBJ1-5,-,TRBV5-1,TGCGCCAGCAGCTTGGGGACAGAGGGACAGCCCCAGCATTTT,CASSLGTEGQPQHF
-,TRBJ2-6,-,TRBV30,TGTGCCTGGAGTCCTTACTCTGGGGCCAACGTCCTGACTTTC,CAWSPYSGANVLTF
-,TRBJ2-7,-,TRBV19,TGTGCCAGTGCGTTTGGGCCCTCCTACGAGCAGTACTTC,CASAFGPSYEQYF
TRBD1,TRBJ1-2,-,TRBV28,TGTGCCAGCAGTTTATTTGGGACAGGAAGAAATGGCTACACCTTC,CASSLFGTGRNGYTF